Listed below are T cell receptor beta chains from one sample, sequenced in a study of OX40 agonist ivuxolimab in advanced cancers. Sequencing was performed with immunoSEQ multiplex PCR; in TCRdb, only in-frame clones are kept and a portion is missing. The profile shows fewer than 80,000 clones, around 87% of them singletons. The sequencing used CD4+ or CD8+ T cells sorted from blood, collected in a trial of the OX40 agonist ivuxolimab. The receptors shown here come from an adult with an advanced solid tumor such as melanoma, head and neck, liver or kidney cancer. The CDR3 runs from the conserved cysteine through the conserved F or W. The D gene is left open where the match is weak. Clone sizes are given selectively: once, few, many, or a class where the clone is expanded.

TRBD2 TRBJ2-1 14 NA TRBV28 TGTGCCAGCAGTCCCCGGACTAGCGGCAATGAGCAGTTCTTC CASSPRTSGNEQFF
NA TRBJ1-1 14 NA TRBV10-2 TGCGCCAGCAGTGAAATGACCTTTGGCACTGAAGCTTTCTTT CASSEMTFGTEAFF
NA TRBJ2-1 14 few TRBV28 TGTGCCAGCAGTCTTAAAGGTAGCGACAATGAGCAGTTCTTC CASSLKGSDNEQFF
NA TRBJ1-5 16 NA TRBV6-1 TGTGCCAGCAGTGTTGTACCCGGGACACTAAATCAGCCCCAGCATTTT CASSVVPGTLNQPQHF
TRBD1 TRBJ1-3 17 NA TRBV28 TGTGCCAGCAGCTTCCTCTCAGGGGGTGACTCTGGAAACACCATATATTTT CASSFLSGGDSGNTIYF
TRBD1 TRBJ2-1 14 NA TRBV28 TGTGCCAGCAGTTTCCCGGGACAGTACAATGAGCAGTTCTTC CASSFPGQYNEQFF
NA TRBJ2-1 17 few TRBV7-8 TGTGCCAGCAGCTTACGAGGGGGCGGGGGTTCCTACAATGAGCAGTTCTTC CASSLRGGGGSYNEQFF
NA TRBJ1-2 15 once TRBV4-3 TGCGCCAGCAGCCTAGGAGTCAGCGCTAACTATGGCTACACCTTC CASSLGVSANYGYTF
NA TRBJ1-1 14 NA TRBV7-2 TGTGCCAGCAGCCCAAGCGGAGGGAACACTGAAGCTTTCTTT CASSPSGGNTEAFF
NA TRBJ2-5 14 NA TRBV9 TGTGCCAGCAGCGTAGAAGGGGGTAAAGAGACCCAGTACTTC CASSVEGGKETQYF
NA TRBJ2-7 11 few TRBV7-9 TGTGCCAGCAGCCGCTCCTACGAGCAGTACTTC CASSRSYEQYF
NA TRBJ1-2 13 NA TRBV6-5 TGTGCCAGCAGTTACTCGGAGGAGACTGGCTACACCTTC CASSYSEETGYTF
TRBD2 TRBJ2-7 13 NA TRBV27 TGTGCCAGCAGTCTAGCGGGCGAATACGAGCAGTACTTC CASSLAGEYEQYF
TRBD1 TRBJ2-1 13 NA TRBV10-2 TGCGCCAGCAGCGGGACAGGCTACAATGAGCAGTTCTTC CASSGTGYNEQFF
TRBD1 TRBJ2-7 15 NA TRBV28 TGTGCCAGCAGTCCAGGGGCAGGGGGTTCCTACGAGCAGTACTTC CASSPGAGGSYEQYF
NA TRBJ2-1 16 NA TRBV27 TGTGCCAGCAACCTAAATAGCTTGGTCGGTACCGGTGAGCAGTTCTTC CASNLNSLVGTGEQFF
NA TRBJ2-2 14 NA TRBV29-1 TGCAGCGTTGGGGACACGGCGTTCACCGGGGAGCTGTTTTTT CSVGDTAFTGELFF
NA TRBJ1-1 15 NA TRBV5-5 TGTGCCAGCAGCTTGGAGTGGGCCAGCGACTATGAAGCTTTCTTT CASSLEWASDYEAFF
NA TRBJ2-7 15 NA TRBV30 TGTGCCTGGAGTGTACTGGCACCCAACCCCTACGAGCAGTACTTC CAWSVLAPNPYEQYF
TRBD1 TRBJ2-7 17 NA TRBV5-6 TGTGCCAGCAGCTCCTTTGATATATTGGGGACAGGCTACGAGCAGTACTTC CASSSFDILGTGYEQYF
TRBD2 TRBJ2-7 14 NA TRBV5-4 TGTGCCAGCAGACACTGGGGGGGAGCGGCCGAGCAGTACTTC CASRHWGGAAEQYF
NA TRBJ2-1 13 NA TRBV6-5 TGTGCCAGCAGTACCAGCTCCTACAATGAGCAGTTCTTC CASSTSSYNEQFF
NA TRBJ1-2 13 NA TRBV30 TGTGCCTGGAGTGCCGGGGTATCCTATGGCTACACCTTC CAWSAGVSYGYTF
TRBD2 TRBJ2-7 15 NA TRBV4-3 TGCGCCAGCAGCCAAGATTCGGGGGGGCTAGTCGAGCAGTACTTC CASSQDSGGLVEQYF
TRBD2 TRBJ2-1 17 once TRBV5-1 TGCGCCAGCAGCGTGGGGTCCGGGACTAGCCTCTACAATGAGCAGTTCTTC CASSVGSGTSLYNEQFF
TRBD2 TRBJ2-1 16 NA TRBV2 TGTGCCAGCAGTGAGGGCGGGGGGCCCCCCTACAATGAGCAGTTCTTC CASSEGGGPPYNEQFF
TRBD1 TRBJ2-7 15 few TRBV19 TGTGCCAGTAGTCCCGCGACAGGGAATACCTACGAGCAGTACTTC CASSPATGNTYEQYF
TRBD1 TRBJ2-1 16 NA TRBV9 TGTGCCAGCAGCCTACCGAGCGGACAGGGGGCCAATGAGCAGTTCTTC CASSLPSGQGANEQFF
NA TRBJ1-2 15 NA TRBV2 TGTGCCAGCAGTGTCGCGGGCCCAGCTAACTATGGCTACACCTTC CASSVAGPANYGYTF
NA TRBJ2-7 16 NA TRBV7-6 TGTGCCAGCAGCTCGGCCCCAGGTTCCGGCGGCTACGAGCAGTACTTC CASSSAPGSGGYEQYF
NA TRBJ1-4 12 NA TRBV6-1 TGTGCCAGCAGTGACCTTCCCGAAAAACTGTTTTTT CASSDLPEKLFF
NA TRBJ1-1 14 NA TRBV27 TGTGCCAGCAGGCCGAGACTGGGGAACACTGAAGCTTTCTTT CASRPRLGNTEAFF
NA TRBJ2-7 13 NA TRBV6-1 TGTGCCAGCCCTACGGACAGCTCCTACGAGCAGTACTTC CASPTDSSYEQYF
TRBD1 TRBJ1-1 17 few TRBV19 TGTGCCAGTAGTACCTTCACAGGGGGGCTATTGAACACTGAAGCTTTCTTT CASSTFTGGLLNTEAFF
NA TRBJ1-5 18 NA TRBV27 TGTGCCAGCAGTCCGTGGGGGTTACAGGGAGTCGGAAATCAGCCCCAGCATTTT CASSPWGLQGVGNQPQHF
TRBD1 TRBJ1-2 14 NA TRBV5-4 TGTGCCAGCAGCTCCGGGACAGGGGGGCGCGGCTACACCTTC CASSSGTGGRGYTF
NA TRBJ2-3 13 NA TRBV9 TGTGCCAGCAGCCCGTGGGGCTCAGATACGCAGTATTTT CASSPWGSDTQYF
NA TRBJ1-1 11 NA TRBV29-1 TGCAGCGTTGAATTTAGGGGTCGAGCTTTCTTT CSVEFRGRAFF
NA TRBJ1-1 12 NA TRBV7-9 TGTGCCAGCAGCTTAGTGACTACTGAAGCTTTCTTT CASSLVTTEAFF
NA TRBJ2-1 12 NA TRBV29-1 TGCAGCGTCGTTGACTTGTTCAATGAGCAGTTCTTC CSVVDLFNEQFF
NA TRBJ1-1 13 NA TRBV28 TGTGCCAGCACCCCCTTAAGCTCCTTTGAAGCTTTCTTT CASTPLSSFEAFF
TRBD1 TRBJ1-5 21 NA TRBV15 TGTGCCACCAGCAGAGATTCGTTGCCGGGACAGGGATCTGTCAGCAATCAGCCCCAGCATTTT CATSRDSLPGQGSVSNQPQHF
NA TRBJ2-2 15 NA TRBV11-1 TGTGCCAGCGGCTTTTCGAGGGGTTCCACCGGGGAGCTGTTTTTT CASGFSRGSTGELFF
TRBD1 TRBJ2-1 16 few TRBV28 TGTGCCAGCAGTTTCCCAGGACAGGGGTTGAGGAATGAGCAGTTCTTC CASSFPGQGLRNEQFF
NA TRBJ2-7 14 NA TRBV28 TGTGCCAGCAGGTTTCCAGGGGGGAGCTACGAGCAGTACTTC CASRFPGGSYEQYF
NA TRBJ1-1 12 once TRBV4-1 TGCGCCAGCAGCGCCGGGAACACTGAAGCTTTCTTT CASSAGNTEAFF
NA TRBJ1-3 15 NA TRBV9 TGTGCCAGCAGCGTAGTGGGGGAGTCTGGAAACACCATATATTTT CASSVVGESGNTIYF
NA TRBJ1-1 16 NA TRBV13 TGTGCCAGCAGCTTGGGGGAGACAGGAGTGAACACTGAAGCTTTCTTT CASSLGETGVNTEAFF
NA TRBJ1-1 12 NA TRBV4-2 TGTGCCAGCAGCCAAGCATCGTCTGAAGCTTTCTTT CASSQASSEAFF
NA TRBJ1-1 15 NA TRBV7-3 TGTGCCAGCAGCTCCCACGGGGGGCTGAACACTGAAGCTTTCTTT CASSSHGGLNTEAFF
NA TRBJ2-4 14 NA TRBV9 TGTGCCAGCAGCGTAGAAGGGGGGAAAAACATTCAGTACTTC CASSVEGGKNIQYF
NA TRBJ1-1 13 NA TRBV19 TGTGCCAGTAGTTGGGGGCGGGGGAATGAAGCTTTCTTT CASSWGRGNEAFF
TRBD1 TRBJ2-2 15 NA TRBV4-3 TGCGCCAGCAGCCCCGGACAGGGGGCGGTCGGGGAGCTGTTTTTT CASSPGQGAVGELFF
TRBD1 TRBJ2-1 17 NA TRBV9 TGTGCCAGCAGCGGGAGCGCAACAGGGGGGATAAACAATGAGCAGTTCTTC CASSGSATGGINNEQFF
NA TRBJ1-1 14 NA TRBV7-9 TGTGCCAGCAGCTTATACTATCTGAACACTGAAGCTTTCTTT CASSLYYLNTEAFF